This TCR beta chain was sequenced during a study of T cells after yellow fever vaccination. General study points: Repertoires sorted by FACS could include abundant clonotypes that are contaminants from the bulk population. Relatively few clonotypes were ones that appeared in both CD4 and CD8 compartments.

This clonotype has a count of ten or more. Its antigen is not known. The V gene end was trimmed by 6 bases and the J gene end by 4 bases; junction bases not matched to a gene: 6. Per germline, CDR1 MNHEY and CDR2 SMNVEV (reference sequence). The CDR3 has 15 amino acids. Template-switching 5'RACE yielded the TCR cDNA; a universal primer site and UMIs were added in the process. Each CDR3 protein gets one entry after TCRdb re-called the 5' RACE reads with MiXCR. Of hundreds of thousands of distinct CDR3 sequences listed, around 20% are singletons. The clonotype originates from a man in his late teens or twenties who received the YFV17D yellow fever vaccine. Here the sequenced sample was PBMCs, taken before the yellow fever booster vaccination. J is TRBJ2-7 and V is TRBV27; 13 bases map to TRBD2. The DNA for the CDR3 is TGTGCCAGCAGCCTTGGGACTAGCGGGGTGTACGAGCAGTACTTC. It encodes CASSLGTSGVYEQYF.